Following are 8 T cell receptor beta chains from one sample sequenced in a study of PD-1 blockade in mismatch repair-deficient tumors. Method: immunoSEQ multiplex PCR; TCRdb's copy keeps in-frame clones and lacks some. This table holds about 100,000 clones, 82% found once. The sequencing used peripheral blood, collected 35 to 37 weeks after starting pembrolizumab. These receptors all stem from an adult with mismatch repair-deficient cancer.

V and J are TRBV18 and TRBJ2-3, with D tentatively TRBD2 (5 bases). The CDR3 covers 17 residues. From germline, CDR1 is KGHSH and CDR2 LQKENI. V was trimmed by 1 base and J by 4 bases, leaving 18 bases between them. CDR3 sequence reads: CASSPLVGLLGADTQYF. The CDR3, as DNA: TGTGCCAGCTCACCACTTGTTGGACTGCTCGGGGCAGATACGCAGTATTTT.

The chain links TRBV11-3 to TRBJ1-5; D ambiguous. CDR3 size: 16 residues. Germline V gene sequence: CDR1 SGHNT, CDR2 YENEEA. The ends were cut back, 5 bases at V and 3 bases at J, with 17 bases in the middle. The CDR3 DNA follows: TGTGCCAGCAGCCTAGGACCAGGTGGGATCAATCAGCCCCAGCATTTT. This translates into CASSLGPGGINQPQHF. The whole variable domain, remainder taken from reference TRBV11-3 and TRBJ1-5, is EAGVVQSPRYKIIEKKQPVAFWCNPISGHNTLYWYLQNLGQGPELLIRYENEEAVDDSQLPKDRFSAERLKGVDSTLKIQPAELGDSAVYLCASSLGPGGINQPQHFGDGTRLSIL.

As regards this clone: The junction and the germline gene differ at one end; a read error may be behind it. The chain carries TRBV7-7 and TRBJ2-5, with D perhaps matching TRBD2 (6 bases). CDR1 is SSHAT and CDR2 is FNYEAQ in the germline V gene (reference sequence). This CDR3 comprises 18 residues. DNA of the CDR3: TGTGCTAGCAGCTTAAAGTTCGCGGGGCGCAACCGCCAAGAGACCCAGTACTTC. Translating it yields CASSLKFAGRNRQETQYF.

The V gene is TRBV29-1, the J gene TRBJ1-3; D gene ambiguous. V lost 6 bases, J lost 4 bases, and 13 bases lay in between. Germline CDR1 SQVTM, CDR2 ANQGSEA. The length of the CDR3 is 13 residues. The CDR3 nucleotides read TGCAGCGTCACATATATGGGGGGAAACACCATATATTTT. Amino acids: CSVTYMGGNTIYF.

The genes are TRBV6-5 and TRBJ2-1; D gene ambiguous. The V end was cut by 6 bases, the J end by 5 bases, with 11 bases between. Germline CDR1 and CDR2: MNHEY and SVGAGI. CDR3 length: 13 amino acids. CDR3 residues: CASRTPSDNEQFF. In nucleotides, the CDR3 is TGTGCCAGCAGAACGCCAAGCGACAATGAGCAGTTCTTC.

A few counts support this clone. CDR3 in amino acids: CASSGRGAGEQFF. In nucleotides, the CDR3 is TGCGCCAGCAGCGGGCGAGGGGCCGGTGAGCAGTTCTTC. The chain joins TRBV4-1 to TRBJ2-1; tentatively, D is TRBD1 or TRBD2 (5 bases each). Between the trimmed V and J ends, which lost 5 bases and 9 bases, there was a span of 14 bases. CDR1 and CDR2 (germline): MGHRA, YSYEKL. CDR3 length equals 13 residues.

The CDR3 spells CASSFRDGNTEAFF. The CDR3 DNA sequence: TGTGCCAGCAGCTTCCGGGACGGTAACACTGAAGCTTTCTTT. The chain recombines TRBV5-4 with TRBJ1-1, with D possibly matching TRBD1 (5 bases). The ends were cut back, 2 bases at V and 2 bases at J, with 10 bases in the middle. Germline V gives CDR1 SGHNT, CDR2 YYREEE (reference sequence). The CDR3 spans 14 residues.

The rearrangement joins TRBV5-8 to TRBJ2-3; D not resolved. Trimming took off 1 base at V and 3 bases at J, with 18 bases between the two ends. Germline V gives CDR1 SGHTS, CDR2 YDEGEE. This CDR3 has 17 residues. CDR3 in amino acids: CASSLSGYRARTDTQYF. In nucleotides, the CDR3 is TGTGCCAGCAGCTTGTCCGGGTACAGAGCAAGAACAGATACGCAGTATTTT. The whole variable domain, remainder taken from reference TRBV5-8 and TRBJ2-3, is EAGVTQSPTHLIKTRGQQATLRCSPISGHTSVYWYQQALGLGLQFLLWYDEGEERNRGNFPPRFSGRQFPNYSSELNVNALELEDSALYLCASSLSGYRARTDTQYFGPGTRLTVL.